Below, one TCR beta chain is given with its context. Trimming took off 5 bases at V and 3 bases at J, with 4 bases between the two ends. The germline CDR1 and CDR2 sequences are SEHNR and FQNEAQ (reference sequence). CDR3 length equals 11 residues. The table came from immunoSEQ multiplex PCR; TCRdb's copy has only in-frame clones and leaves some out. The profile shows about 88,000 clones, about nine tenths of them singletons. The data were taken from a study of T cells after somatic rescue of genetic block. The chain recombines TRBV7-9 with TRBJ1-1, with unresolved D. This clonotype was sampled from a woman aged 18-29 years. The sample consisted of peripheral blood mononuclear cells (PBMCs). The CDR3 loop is CASSPYTEAFF. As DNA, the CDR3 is TGTGCCAGCAGCCCGTACACTGAAGCTTTCTTT.